Presented here are 6 T cell receptor beta chains from one specimen sequenced in a study of cytomegalovirus exposure and HLA in healthy donors. Vbeta (60) and Jbeta (13) primers were used in the PCR. Here immunoSEQ multiplex PCR was the method, and the copy in TCRdb shows in-frame clones only, minus some. The profile covers about 140,000 clones, with around three quarters appearing a single time and 6.5% to 7% taken by the ten largest. Sequenced sample: PBMCs. All receptors derive from a man aged 35-49 years in good health and CMV-seropositive.

The sample holds one count of this clone. The CDR3 sequence: CASSAVAYNQPQHF. The CDR3 region has the DNA TGTGCCAGCAGTGCCGTCGCGTACAATCAGCCCCAGCATTTT. This chain joins TRBV6-5 and TRBJ1-5; no clear D gene. The germline V gene encodes CDR1 MNHEY and CDR2 SVGAGI. With 5 bases removed from V and 3 bases from J, the gap between germline ends came to 11 bases. This CDR3 is built from 14 residues.

This rearrangement joins TRBV6-1 to TRBJ1-2, with D unresolved. V was cut by 7 bases and J by 8 bases, with 17 bases left in between. Germline V gene sequence: CDR1 MNHNS, CDR2 SASEGT. The CDR3 is made up of 13 amino acids. Here the CDR3 DNA reads TGTGCCAGCACCTCACGGAGTGATATGGGCTACACCTTC. It codes for CASTSRSDMGYTF.

To note about this clone: Other nucleotide sequences from this sample produce the same CDR3. J is TRBJ1-1 and V is TRBV27, with D uncertain. The CDR3 runs 14 residues. CDR1 is MNHEY and CDR2 is SMNVEV in the germline V gene (reference sequence). Trimming shortened V by 4 bases and J by 5 bases, and 14 bases separated the two germline ends. The CDR3 loop is CASSYQPGWTEAFF. The DNA for the CDR3 is TGTGCCAGCAGTTACCAACCAGGCTGGACTGAAGCTTTCTTT.

This chain uses TRBV7-9 with TRBJ1-3, with D maybe TRBD1 (6 bases). The germline V and J ends were trimmed by 1 base and 0 bases, with 7 bases remaining between them. CDR3 length: 15 amino acids. CDR1 is SEHNR and CDR2 is FQNEAQ in the germline V gene (reference sequence). CDR3 sequence reads: CASSLEGGSGNTIYF. The CDR3 DNA is TGTGCCAGCAGCTTAGAAGGGGGCTCTGGAAACACCATATATTTT.

The chain joins TRBV7-2 to TRBJ2-3, with TRBD2 matching 9 bases. Germline CDR1 SGHTA, CDR2 FQGNSA. This CDR3 has 15 amino acids. The trim removed 5 bases at V and 8 bases at J, leaving 11 bases unmatched. The CDR3 DNA reads as TGTGCCAGCAGCCAAGGGCGGGAGGGCCGAAGTACGCAGTATTTT. Translating gives CASSQGREGRSTQYF.

This chain joins TRBV15 and TRBJ1-5, with D hard to call. This CDR3 spans 16 amino acids. V gave up 1 base and J gave up 6 bases, with 16 bases separating them. Germline V gene data show CDR1 as LNHNV and CDR2 as YYDKDF (reference sequence). CDR3 nucleotides: TGTGCCACCAGCAGAGCCCCCAAGGGAGCGTTTCAGCCCCAGCATTTT. This translates into CATSRAPKGAFQPQHF.